This TCR beta chain was recovered during a study of blood T cells in healthy people across ages. Notes on the study in general: Naive and antigen-experienced cells could not be conclusively compared, given unsorted PBMCs.

Concerning this clonotype: Its antigen is not known. At one of its ends the junction is not consistent with the germline gene, which may arise from a read error.

This CDR3 is built from 17 residues. From germline, CDR1 is SQVTM and CDR2 ANQGSEA. There were at least 5.5 micrograms of total RNA extracted from every sample. Then a second PCR, running about 7 to 11 cycles, was carried out with a sample-barcoded 5' primer and a J-beta primer mix. Samples each returned at least 3 million CDR3-containing paired-end reads. TCRdb redid the calling of the 5' RACE reads with MiXCR, one entry per CDR3 protein. Among 850,000 to 950,000 distinct CDR3 sequences listed, 25% to 30% were seen once. The rearrangement links TRBV29-1 to TRBJ2-1, with 11 bases matching TRBD1. Sequencing was carried out using blood. The source is an elderly woman in good health. CDR3 DNA sequence: TGCAGCGTTAAACCGGGACAGGGGGTATTGAGGGGCAATGAGCAGTTATTC. The encoded protein is CSVKPGQGVLRGNEQLF.